These T cell receptor beta chains were read from a single sample in a study of blood T cell repertoires in COVID-19. The repertoire was sequenced with immunoSEQ multiplex PCR; TCRdb's copy has only in-frame clones and lacks some. The sample has under 65,000 clones, more than 75% seen once. Sequenced material: peripheral blood. These receptors all come from a woman aged 55-75 years with acute or convalescent COVID-19. The CDR3 runs from the conserved cysteine through the conserved F or W. Fields, in order: D gene, V gene, J gene, clone size, CDR3 protein, CDR3 DNA. D genes are given only for firm matches. Not all rows give a size; the values are once, few, many and, for expanded clones, a class.

d_call: TRBD1
v_call: TRBV11-1
j_call: TRBJ1-3
clone_size: .
cdr3_aa: CASSFDRGPGNTIYF
cdr3_nt: TGTGCCAGCAGCTTTGACAGGGGGCCTGGAAACACCATATATTTT

d_call: TRBD1
v_call: TRBV10-3
j_call: TRBJ1-5
clone_size: .
cdr3_aa: CASSKGASNQPQHF
cdr3_nt: TGTGCCTCGTCCAAGGGGGCGAGCAATCAGCCCCAGCATTTT

d_call: TRBD2
v_call: TRBV12-5
j_call: TRBJ2-7
clone_size: .
cdr3_aa: CASGSREAIYEQYF
cdr3_nt: TGTGCTAGTGGTTCCCGGGAGGCCATCTACGAGCAGTACTTC

d_call: TRBD1
v_call: TRBV3-1/TRBV3-2
j_call: TRBJ2-1
clone_size: .
cdr3_aa: CASSHALGGQGDVEQFF
cdr3_nt: TGTGCCAGCAGCCATGCCCTCGGGGGACAGGGGGATGTTGAGCAGTTCTTC

d_call: .
v_call: TRBV7-6
j_call: TRBJ1-3
clone_size: .
cdr3_aa: CASSLGGQASSGNTIYF
cdr3_nt: TGTGCCAGCAGCTTAGGGGGGCAGGCGAGCTCTGGAAACACCATATATTTT

d_call: TRBD1
v_call: TRBV7-9
j_call: TRBJ1-3
clone_size: .
cdr3_aa: CASSLGTGLLGNTIYF
cdr3_nt: TGTGCCAGCAGCTTAGGGACAGGCCTACTTGGAAACACCATATATTTT

d_call: TRBD2
v_call: TRBV23-1
j_call: TRBJ2-7
clone_size: .
cdr3_aa: CASSRRTSGGLTYEQYF
cdr3_nt: TGCGCCAGCAGTCGGCGAACTAGCGGGGGGCTTACCTACGAGCAGTACTTC

d_call: .
v_call: TRBV15
j_call: TRBJ1-1
clone_size: .
cdr3_aa: CATSSGLSNTEAFF
cdr3_nt: TGTGCCACCAGCAGCGGACTGTCGAACACTGAAGCTTTCTTT

d_call: TRBD1
v_call: TRBV19
j_call: TRBJ1-1
clone_size: .
cdr3_aa: CASRDSTEAFF
cdr3_nt: TGTGCCAGCCGGGACAGCACTGAAGCTTTCTTT

d_call: .
v_call: TRBV28
j_call: TRBJ1-5
clone_size: .
cdr3_aa: CASRPTGGVYQPQHF
cdr3_nt: TGTGCCAGCAGACCGACAGGAGGAGTTTATCAGCCCCAGCATTTT

d_call: TRBD2
v_call: TRBV4-3
j_call: TRBJ2-1
clone_size: .
cdr3_aa: CASSQDWGGGSFSYNEQFF
cdr3_nt: TGCGCCAGCAGCCAAGATTGGGGCGGGGGGTCCTTCTCCTACAATGAGCAGTTCTTC

d_call: .
v_call: TRBV18
j_call: TRBJ1-1
clone_size: .
cdr3_aa: CASSRTVSTEAFF
cdr3_nt: TGTGCCAGCTCACGGACAGTTTCCACTGAAGCTTTCTTT

d_call: .
v_call: TRBV24-1
j_call: TRBJ1-1
clone_size: .
cdr3_aa: CATSHGPHDEAFF
cdr3_nt: TGTGCCACCAGTCATGGCCCCCATGATGAAGCTTTCTTT

d_call: .
v_call: TRBV19
j_call: TRBJ2-7
clone_size: .
cdr3_aa: CASSISGVGYEQYF
cdr3_nt: TGTGCCAGTAGTATATCCGGGGTTGGCTACGAGCAGTACTTC

d_call: TRBD2
v_call: TRBV18
j_call: TRBJ2-1
clone_size: .
cdr3_aa: CASSPPSSGAYNEQFF
cdr3_nt: TGTGCCAGCTCACCACCCAGTAGCGGGGCGTACAATGAGCAGTTCTTC

d_call: .
v_call: TRBV2
j_call: TRBJ1-4
clone_size: .
cdr3_aa: CASRTTENEKLFF
cdr3_nt: TGTGCCAGCAGGACGACAGAAAATGAAAAACTGTTTTTT

d_call: .
v_call: TRBV10-2
j_call: TRBJ1-3
clone_size: .
cdr3_aa: CASSESGGSPGNTIYF
cdr3_nt: TGCGCCAGCAGTGAGTCCGGAGGGAGCCCCGGAAACACCATATATTTT

d_call: .
v_call: TRBV29-1
j_call: TRBJ2-5
clone_size: .
cdr3_aa: CSVGADPVWETQYF
cdr3_nt: TGCAGCGTTGGAGCTGATCCGGTATGGGAGACCCAGTACTTC

d_call: .
v_call: TRBV24-1
j_call: TRBJ1-2
clone_size: .
cdr3_aa: CATSDRGGIGYTF
cdr3_nt: TGTGCCACCAGTGATCGCGGCGGGATTGGCTACACCTTC

d_call: .
v_call: TRBV7-3
j_call: TRBJ1-5
clone_size: .
cdr3_aa: CASSLKGVGNLSNQPQHF
cdr3_nt: TGTGCCAGCAGCTTAAAGGGAGTCGGGAACCTTAGCAATCAGCCCCAGCATTTT

d_call: TRBD1
v_call: TRBV29-1
j_call: TRBJ2-3
clone_size: once
cdr3_aa: CSVGRGQDTQYF
cdr3_nt: TGCAGCGTTGGAAGGGGGCAAGATACGCAGTATTTT

d_call: .
v_call: TRBV7-3
j_call: TRBJ2-2
clone_size: .
cdr3_aa: CASSLSPSATPGELFF
cdr3_nt: TGTGCCAGCAGCTTAAGTCCTTCAGCGACCCCCGGGGAGCTGTTTTTT

d_call: .
v_call: TRBV9
j_call: TRBJ1-4
clone_size: .
cdr3_aa: CASSVDGGTNEKLFF
cdr3_nt: TGTGCCAGCAGCGTAGATGGTGGCACTAATGAAAAACTGTTTTTT

d_call: .
v_call: TRBV28
j_call: TRBJ2-1
clone_size: .
cdr3_aa: CASSLSLAEQFF
cdr3_nt: TGTGCCAGCAGCCTTAGCCTCGCTGAGCAGTTCTTC

d_call: TRBD1
v_call: TRBV30
j_call: TRBJ1-2
clone_size: .
cdr3_aa: CAWTTGTGDGYTF
cdr3_nt: TGTGCCTGGACCACCGGGACAGGGGATGGCTACACCTTC

d_call: TRBD1
v_call: TRBV5-1
j_call: TRBJ1-2
clone_size: .
cdr3_aa: CASSLGGTDGYTF
cdr3_nt: TGCGCCAGCAGCTTGGGTGGGACAGATGGCTACACCTTC

d_call: .
v_call: TRBV27
j_call: TRBJ2-3
clone_size: .
cdr3_aa: CASSLVGGRTDTQYF
cdr3_nt: TGTGCCAGCAGTTTAGTGGGGGGTAGGACAGATACGCAGTATTTT

d_call: .
v_call: TRBV5-1
j_call: TRBJ1-2
clone_size: .
cdr3_aa: CASSSGQNYGYTF
cdr3_nt: TGCGCCAGCAGCAGCGGACAGAACTATGGCTACACCTTC

d_call: TRBD1
v_call: TRBV20-1
j_call: TRBJ1-2
clone_size: few
cdr3_aa: CGTGANYGYTF
cdr3_nt: TGCGGGACAGGGGCTAACTATGGCTACACCTTC

d_call: TRBD1
v_call: TRBV5-4
j_call: TRBJ1-3
clone_size: .
cdr3_aa: CASSPGTGAFFSGNTIYF
cdr3_nt: TGTGCCAGCAGTCCTGGGACAGGGGCCTTTTTCTCTGGAAACACCATATATTTT

d_call: .
v_call: TRBV11-2
j_call: TRBJ1-1
clone_size: .
cdr3_aa: CASSLDSDTEAFF
cdr3_nt: TGTGCCAGCAGCTTAGACAGCGACACTGAAGCTTTCTTT

d_call: .
v_call: TRBV9
j_call: TRBJ1-6
clone_size: .
cdr3_aa: CASSVGSSYNSPLHF
cdr3_nt: TGTGCCAGCAGCGTGGGGAGCTCCTATAATTCACCCCTCCACTTT

d_call: TRBD1
v_call: TRBV9
j_call: TRBJ1-1
clone_size: .
cdr3_aa: CASSVGTGGAFF
cdr3_nt: TGTGCCAGCAGCGTAGGGACAGGCGGCGCTTTCTTT

d_call: TRBD2
v_call: TRBV10-2
j_call: TRBJ2-1
clone_size: .
cdr3_aa: CASGGGLKLYNEQFF
cdr3_nt: TGCGCCAGCGGGGGGGGACTAAAACTATACAATGAGCAGTTCTTC

d_call: TRBD2
v_call: TRBV7-7
j_call: TRBJ2-5
clone_size: .
cdr3_aa: CASSLGGGGAEETQYF
cdr3_nt: TGTGCTAGCAGCTTAGGAGGCGGGGGGGCCGAAGAGACCCAGTACTTC

d_call: .
v_call: TRBV5-8
j_call: TRBJ2-2
clone_size: .
cdr3_aa: CASSSDSWNTGELFF
cdr3_nt: TGTGCCAGCAGCTCGGACAGCTGGAACACCGGGGAGCTGTTTTTT

d_call: TRBD1
v_call: TRBV18
j_call: TRBJ1-2
clone_size: few
cdr3_aa: CASSRGQGLNYGYTF
cdr3_nt: TGTGCCAGCTCACGCGGACAGGGACTTAACTATGGCTACACCTTC

d_call: .
v_call: TRBV5-5
j_call: TRBJ1-4
clone_size: .
cdr3_aa: CASRGATNEKLFF
cdr3_nt: TGTGCCAGCCGGGGGGCAACTAATGAAAAACTGTTTTTT

d_call: TRBD1
v_call: TRBV7-2
j_call: TRBJ1-3
clone_size: few
cdr3_aa: CASSEDRYSGNTIYF
cdr3_nt: TGTGCCAGCAGCGAGGACAGGTACTCTGGAAACACCATATATTTT

d_call: .
v_call: TRBV7-3
j_call: TRBJ2-1
clone_size: .
cdr3_aa: CASGWLGGAYNEQFF
cdr3_nt: TGTGCCAGCGGTTGGTTGGGGGGTGCCTACAATGAGCAGTTCTTC

d_call: .
v_call: TRBV7-8
j_call: TRBJ1-1
clone_size: .
cdr3_aa: CASSINMGSTEAFF
cdr3_nt: TGTGCCAGCAGCATCAACATGGGGAGCACTGAAGCTTTCTTT

d_call: TRBD1
v_call: TRBV30
j_call: TRBJ2-3
clone_size: few
cdr3_aa: CAGDRGLEPDTQYF
cdr3_nt: TGTGCCGGTGACAGGGGGCTTGAGCCAGATACGCAGTATTTT

d_call: .
v_call: TRBV6-1
j_call: TRBJ2-2
clone_size: few
cdr3_aa: CASSGGFGGNTGELFF
cdr3_nt: TGTGCCAGCAGTGGGGGGTTCGGGGGGAACACCGGGGAGCTGTTTTTT

d_call: .
v_call: TRBV19
j_call: TRBJ1-6
clone_size: .
cdr3_aa: CASSMFQGKSSYNSPLHF
cdr3_nt: TGTGCCAGTAGTATGTTCCAGGGGAAGAGCTCCTATAATTCACCCCTCCACTTT

d_call: TRBD1
v_call: TRBV7-8
j_call: TRBJ1-2
clone_size: .
cdr3_aa: CASSTDRAVVGYTF
cdr3_nt: TGTGCCAGCAGCACCGACAGGGCCGTGGTTGGCTACACCTTC

d_call: TRBD2
v_call: TRBV24-1
j_call: TRBJ2-1
clone_size: .
cdr3_aa: CATSVSSGGYNEQFF
cdr3_nt: TGTGCCACCAGTGTCTCTAGCGGGGGGTACAATGAGCAGTTCTTC

d_call: TRBD1
v_call: TRBV5-1
j_call: TRBJ2-7
clone_size: .
cdr3_aa: CASSPRDRSSYEQYF
cdr3_nt: TGCGCCAGCTCCCCCCGGGACAGGAGCTCCTACGAGCAGTACTTC

d_call: TRBD1
v_call: TRBV24-1
j_call: TRBJ1-1
clone_size: .
cdr3_aa: CATSDLYPRQGRTEDTEAFF
cdr3_nt: TGTGCCACCAGTGATTTGTACCCTCGACAGGGAAGAACAGAGGACACTGAAGCTTTCTTT

d_call: TRBD1
v_call: TRBV5-1
j_call: TRBJ2-7
clone_size: .
cdr3_aa: CASSRGQGGEQYF
cdr3_nt: TGCGCCAGCAGCCGCGGACAGGGAGGCGAGCAGTACTTC